This T cell receptor (beta chain) was captured by sequencing in a study of B cell selection in AIRE deficiency. V was pared by 2 bases and J by 4 bases, with 13 bases between. Germline lookup yields CDR1 MNHEY and CDR2 SVGAGI. The CDR3 covers 15 residues. Some clones are missing from TCRdb's copy, which holds only in-frame ones; the method was immunoSEQ multiplex PCR. Among roughly 24,000 clones, over 80% were seen once, and the ten largest hold less than 1.5%. The regulatory T cell sort gate was CD4+CD25hiCD127low/negative. Control samples were from healthy, unrelated donors. Study outcomes and limitations: Patient Tconv cells held about 28% of Treg sequences shared by healthy donors. Of 3657 shared Treg TCRbeta sequences, 31.6% were healthy-donor-only and around 9.5% patient-only. Shared Treg sequences were biased toward short CDR3s with few non-templated nucleotide insertions.

About this clone itself: Its antigen is still unknown.

The material sequenced was CD4+CD25+ Tregs sorted from PBMCs. This receptor was identified in a human donor in good health. The J gene is TRBJ2-3, the V gene TRBV6-5, with TRBD2 as a possible D gene (6 bases). The CDR3, as DNA: TGTGCCAGCAGTTACGGGGGGTTCTCCCCAGATACGCAGTATTTT. It translates to CASSYGGFSPDTQYF.